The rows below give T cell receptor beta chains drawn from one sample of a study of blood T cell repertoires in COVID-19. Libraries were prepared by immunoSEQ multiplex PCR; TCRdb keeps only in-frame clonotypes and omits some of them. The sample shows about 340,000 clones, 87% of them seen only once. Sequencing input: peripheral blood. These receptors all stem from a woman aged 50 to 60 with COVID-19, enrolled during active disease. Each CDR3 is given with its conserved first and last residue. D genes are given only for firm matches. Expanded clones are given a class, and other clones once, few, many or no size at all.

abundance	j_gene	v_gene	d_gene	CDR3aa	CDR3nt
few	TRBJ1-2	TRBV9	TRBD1	CASSEGTGWSYYGYTF	TGTGCCAGCAGCGAGGGGACAGGGTGGTCCTACTATGGCTACACCTTC
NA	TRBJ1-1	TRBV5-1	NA	CASSHGGFKTEAFF	TGCGCCAGCAGCCATGGGGGGTTTAAGACTGAAGCTTTCTTT
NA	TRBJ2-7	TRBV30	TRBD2	CAWSPTQLAGGFYEQYF	TGTGCCTGGAGTCCGACGCAACTAGCGGGAGGGTTCTACGAGCAGTACTTC
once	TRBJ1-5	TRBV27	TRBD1	CASSPRGRGSNQPQHF	TGTGCCAGCAGCCCCAGGGGGCGGGGAAGCAATCAGCCCCAGCATTTT
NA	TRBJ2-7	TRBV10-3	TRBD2	CAISGLAGTGEQYF	TGTGCCATCAGTGGACTAGCGGGAACAGGCGAGCAGTACTTC
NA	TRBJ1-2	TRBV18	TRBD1	CASSSGQGNGGYTF	TGTGCCAGCTCATCGGGACAGGGCAACGGTGGCTACACCTTC
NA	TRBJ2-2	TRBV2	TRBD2	CASKSSGTQGTGELFF	TGTGCCAGCAAATCTAGCGGGACCCAGGGCACCGGGGAGCTGTTTTTT
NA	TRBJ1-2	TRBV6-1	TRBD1	CASSERTGVWGYTF	TGTGCCAGCAGTGAAAGGACAGGGGTGTGGGGCTACACCTTC
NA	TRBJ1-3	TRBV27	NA	CASSRDLGSGNTIYF	TGTGCCAGCAGTCGGGATTTGGGCTCTGGAAACACCATATATTTT
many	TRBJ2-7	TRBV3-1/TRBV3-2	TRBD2	CASSPGRAYEQYF	TGTGCCAGCAGTCCAGGGAGGGCCTACGAGCAGTACTTC
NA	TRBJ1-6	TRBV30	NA	CAGAGANNSPLHF	TGTGCCGGCGCAGGGGCTAATAATTCACCCCTCCACTTT
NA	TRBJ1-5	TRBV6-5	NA	CASGGLGLSNQPQHF	TGTGCCAGTGGAGGTCTGGGATTGAGCAATCAGCCCCAGCATTTT
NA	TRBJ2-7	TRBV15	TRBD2	CATKTSGDAYEQYF	TGTGCCACCAAAACTAGCGGGGATGCCTACGAGCAGTACTTC
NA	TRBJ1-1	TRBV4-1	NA	CASSQGQGAFF	TGCGCCAGCAGCCAGGGTCAGGGAGCTTTCTTT
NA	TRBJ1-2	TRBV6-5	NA	CASGLTGPGGGYTF	TGTGCCAGCGGTCTGACAGGCCCTGGCGGGGGCTACACCTTC
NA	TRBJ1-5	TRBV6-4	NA	CASSEQGGTQPQHF	TGTGCCAGCAGTGAACAGGGTGGCACTCAGCCCCAGCATTTT
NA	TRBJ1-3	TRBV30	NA	CAWSGAGAQSGNTIYF	TGTGCCTGGAGTGGGGCAGGGGCCCAATCCGGAAACACCATATATTTT
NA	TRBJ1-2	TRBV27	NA	CASSIGRYYGYTF	TGTGCCAGCAGTATAGGGAGATACTATGGCTACACCTTC
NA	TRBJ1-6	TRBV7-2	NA	CASSSGQYNSPLHF	TGTGCCAGCAGCTCCGGACAGTATAATTCACCCCTCCACTTT
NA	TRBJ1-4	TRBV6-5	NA	CASIMNEKLFF	TGTGCCAGCATTATGAATGAAAAACTGTTTTTT
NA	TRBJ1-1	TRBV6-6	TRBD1	CASSYRQGRVTEAFF	TGTGCCAGCAGCTATCGACAGGGAAGAGTCACTGAAGCTTTCTTT
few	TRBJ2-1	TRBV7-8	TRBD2	CASSNGLAGGSYNEQFF	TGTGCCAGCAGCAATGGACTAGCGGGAGGATCCTACAATGAGCAGTTCTTC
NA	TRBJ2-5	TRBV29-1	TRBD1	CSTIGGETQYF	TGCAGCACAATAGGGGGCGAGACCCAGTACTTC
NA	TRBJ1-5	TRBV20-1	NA	CSASGSGGDKQPQHF	TGCAGTGCTAGTGGGTCGGGGGGTGATAAACAGCCCCAGCATTTT
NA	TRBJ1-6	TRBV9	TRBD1	CASSVETGVSSPLHF	TGTGCCAGCAGCGTGGAGACAGGGGTTAGCTCACCCCTCCACTTT
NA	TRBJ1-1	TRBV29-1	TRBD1	CSVRNPGQGITEAFF	TGCAGCGTACGCAACCCGGGACAGGGTATAACTGAAGCTTTCTTT
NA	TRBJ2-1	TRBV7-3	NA	CASSLGGSYLNEQFF	TGTGCCAGCAGCTTAGGGGGGAGTTATCTTAATGAGCAGTTCTTC
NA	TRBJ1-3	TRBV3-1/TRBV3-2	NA	CASSLPGYSGNTIYF	TGTGCCAGCAGCCTACCAGGGTACTCTGGAAACACCATATATTTT
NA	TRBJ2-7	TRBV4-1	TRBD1	CASSQDWTGMRYEQYF	TGCGCCAGCAGCCAAGATTGGACAGGGATGCGCTACGAGCAGTACTTC
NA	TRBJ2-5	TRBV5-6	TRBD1	CASSLVRGQLETQYF	TGTGCCAGCAGCTTGGTAAGGGGGCAGTTAGAGACCCAGTACTTC
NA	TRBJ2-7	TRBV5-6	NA	CASSSLGLYEQYF	TGTGCCAGCAGCTCGCTCGGACTCTACGAGCAGTACTTC
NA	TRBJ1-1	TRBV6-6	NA	CASSPPEQAHTEAFF	TGTGCCAGCAGTCCTCCCGAGCAGGCCCACACTGAAGCTTTCTTT
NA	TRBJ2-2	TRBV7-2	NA	CASSLQSQNTGELFF	TGTGCCAGCAGCTTACAGTCTCAGAACACCGGGGAGCTGTTTTTT
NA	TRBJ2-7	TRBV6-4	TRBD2	CASNPRAGGYYEQYF	TGTGCCAGCAACCCCCGGGCGGGAGGATACTACGAGCAGTACTTC
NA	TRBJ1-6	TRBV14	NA	CASSRVGRGSPLHF	TGTGCCAGCAGCCGAGTGGGGAGGGGATCACCCCTCCACTTT
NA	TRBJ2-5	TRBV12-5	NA	CASGLSARSQETQYF	TGTGCTAGTGGTTTGAGTGCGAGGTCCCAAGAGACCCAGTACTTC
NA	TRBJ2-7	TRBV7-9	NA	CASSSTLQGGEQYF	TGTGCCAGCAGCTCGACCCTACAGGGTGGTGAGCAGTACTTC
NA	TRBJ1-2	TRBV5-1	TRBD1	CASSATGGNYGYTF	TGCGCCAGCAGCGCCACAGGGGGAAACTATGGCTACACCTTC
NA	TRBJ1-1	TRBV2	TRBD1	CASSEGQLRPEAFF	TGTGCCAGCAGTGAGGGACAGCTGAGGCCTGAAGCTTTCTTT
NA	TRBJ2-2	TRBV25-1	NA	CASSWVGAGELFF	TGTGCCAGCAGTTGGGTTGGAGCCGGGGAGCTGTTTTTT
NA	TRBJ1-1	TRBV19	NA	CASSIETANTEAFF	TGTGCCAGTAGTATAGAGACAGCGAACACTGAAGCTTTCTTT
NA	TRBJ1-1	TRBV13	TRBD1	CASSFLRTGLEAFF	TGTGCCAGCAGCTTTCTACGGACAGGGCTAGAAGCTTTCTTT
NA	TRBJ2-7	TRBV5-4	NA	CASSPFGRETYEQYF	TGTGCCAGCAGCCCCTTCGGGCGGGAAACCTACGAGCAGTACTTC
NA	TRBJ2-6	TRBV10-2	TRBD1	CASSDWDRGNGANVLTF	TGCGCCAGCAGTGATTGGGACAGGGGAAATGGGGCCAACGTCCTGACTTTC
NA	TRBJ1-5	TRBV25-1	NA	CASSDLSRPDQPQHF	TGTGCCAGCAGTGACCTATCCCGTCCCGATCAGCCCCAGCATTTT
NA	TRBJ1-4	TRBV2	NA	CASRHDSNEKLFF	TGTGCCAGCAGGCACGACAGTAATGAAAAACTGTTTTTT
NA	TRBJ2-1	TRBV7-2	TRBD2	CASSSSGRLNGEQFF	TGTGCCAGCAGCTCGTCCGGGAGGCTCAACGGTGAGCAGTTCTTC
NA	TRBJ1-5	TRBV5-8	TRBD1	CASSLGTGGGNQPQHF	TGTGCCAGCAGCTTGGGGACAGGGGGCGGCAATCAGCCCCAGCATTTT
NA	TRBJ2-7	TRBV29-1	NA	CSVGSKSHEQYF	TGCAGCGTTGGGAGCAAGTCCCACGAGCAGTACTTC
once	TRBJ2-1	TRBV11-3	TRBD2	CASSHSGRNEQFF	TGTGCCAGCAGTCACAGCGGGAGAAATGAGCAGTTCTTC
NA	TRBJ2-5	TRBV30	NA	CAWSQGSQETQYF	TGTGCCTGGAGTCAGGGATCCCAAGAGACCCAGTACTTC
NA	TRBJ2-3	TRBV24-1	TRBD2	CATSDRTSGSTDTQYF	TGTGCCACCAGTGACCGGACTAGCGGGAGCACAGATACGCAGTATTTT
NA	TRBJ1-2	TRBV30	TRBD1	CAWRDRVVYGYTF	TGTGCCTGGAGGGACAGGGTTGTCTATGGCTACACCTTC
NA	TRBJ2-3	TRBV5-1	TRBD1	CASSLETGGGTDTQYF	TGCGCCAGCAGCCTTGAGACAGGGGGCGGCACAGATACGCAGTATTTT
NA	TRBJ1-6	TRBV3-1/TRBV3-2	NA	CASSPDSNSPLHF	TGTGCCAGCAGCCCCGACAGTAATTCACCCCTCCACTTT
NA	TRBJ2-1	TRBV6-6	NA	CASSQTSLEQFF	TGTGCCAGCAGCCAGACTAGTCTTGAGCAGTTCTTC
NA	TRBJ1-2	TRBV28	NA	CASIKGYETATFGYTF	TGTGCCAGCATCAAAGGCTATGAGACAGCGACGTTTGGCTACACCTTC
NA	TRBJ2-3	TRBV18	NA	CASSPKGGANTQYF	TGTGCCAGCTCACCCAAGGGAGGCGCAAATACGCAGTATTTT
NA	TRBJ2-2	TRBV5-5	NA	CASSFSEDTGELFF	TGTGCCAGCAGCTTTAGTGAGGACACCGGGGAGCTGTTTTTT
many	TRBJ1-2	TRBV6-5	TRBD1	CASVTGWVGYTF	TGTGCCAGTGTGACAGGGTGGGTTGGCTACACCTTC